This T cell receptor (beta chain) was identified in a study of T cell responses to AZD1222 COVID-19 vaccine. About the study: Both about-4-week and about-12-week second-dose recipients were combined.

This CDR3 contains 16 residues. V was shortened by 4 bases and J by 2 bases, with 16 bases between the two germline ends. Germline V gives CDR1 KGHDR, CDR2 SFDVKD. The method was immunoSEQ multiplex PCR; TCRdb's version includes in-frame clones alone and lacks a portion of them. The table shows fewer than 200,000 clones, with about nine tenths occurring only once. Study outcomes and limitations: It was only a handful of AZD1222 recipients who were seropositive at baseline. Females made up more of the donors, who were largely white British, and clonal diversity may have come out too low. The breadth and depth of Spike-specific TCRs increased once two AZD1222 doses had been given.

A word on this clone: Its antigen is not identified.

The rearrangement joins TRBV24-1 to TRBJ2-5, with D perhaps TRBD1 (6 bases). Sequencing was performed on peripheral blood, taken on day 0 of AZD1222 vaccination. This receptor was taken from an adult in good health. CDR3 region: CATSDSKTGLQETQYF. The CDR3 DNA reads as TGTGCCACCAGTGACTCCAAGACAGGCCTGCAAGAGACCCAGTACTTC.